This paragraph covers one TCR beta chain sequence. The antigen remains undetermined. Other DNA sequences from this sample encode an identical CDR3 as well. These data originate in a study of T cells in localized non-small cell lung cancer. General study results and limits: Clonality of T cells reached its maximum in uninvolved adjacent lung, surpassing tumor. Sequence data derive from only one tumor region, so heterogeneity remains possible. Median around 62 top-100 tumor clones were shared with paired adjacent lung.

Sequencing was performed with immunoSEQ multiplex PCR; in TCRdb, only in-frame clones are kept and a portion is missing. The data contain about 82,000 clones, less than 85% of them singletons. Germline CDR1 and CDR2: MNHNS and SASEGT. V gave up 2 bases and J gave up 1 base, with 9 bases separating them. The CDR3 contains 15 residues. The chain has TRBV6-1 and TRBJ1-5, with D unresolved. The input for sequencing was PBMCs, taken before any cancer treatment. This TCR came from a man between 40 and 75 years old with stage II squamous cell lung carcinoma. The CDR3 protein is CASSENGRSNQPQHF. Here the CDR3 DNA reads TGTGCCAGCAGTGAAAATGGGCGAAGCAATCAGCCCCAGCATTTT.